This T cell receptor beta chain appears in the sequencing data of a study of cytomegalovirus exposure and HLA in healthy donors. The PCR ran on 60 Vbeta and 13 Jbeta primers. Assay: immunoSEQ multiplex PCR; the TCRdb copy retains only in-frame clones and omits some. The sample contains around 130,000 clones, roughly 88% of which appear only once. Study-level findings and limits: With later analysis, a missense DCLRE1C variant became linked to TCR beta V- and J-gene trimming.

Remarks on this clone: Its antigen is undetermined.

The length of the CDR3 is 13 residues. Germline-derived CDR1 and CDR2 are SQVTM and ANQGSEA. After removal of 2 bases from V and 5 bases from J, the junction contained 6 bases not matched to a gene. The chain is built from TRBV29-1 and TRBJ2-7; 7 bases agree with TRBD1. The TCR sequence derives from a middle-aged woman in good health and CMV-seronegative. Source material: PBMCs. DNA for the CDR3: TGCAGCGTTGAAATAACAGGGGACCACGAGCAGTACTTC. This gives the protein CSVEITGDHEQYF.